The clone carrying this T cell receptor beta chain was seen only once. Antigen unknown. The sample originates from a study of T cells in localized non-small cell lung cancer. Overall study results and limits: Analysis by sequencing included only one tumor region, so heterogeneity remains possible. A denser population of T cells in blood accompanied longer overall survival. Turning up in adjacent lung were a median approximately 60 of the top 100 tumor clones. Uninvolved adjacent lung had more T cell clonality than any other tissue, topping tumor.

This CDR3 spans 11 amino acids. V shed 2 bases and J shed 6 bases, with 5 bases lying between them. Germline CDR1 reads SGHNT; CDR2 reads YYREEE (reference sequence). The repertoire was sequenced with immunoSEQ multiplex PCR; TCRdb's copy has only in-frame clones and lacks some. The table records tens of thousands of clones, more than 65% of them present only once. The sequencing here drew on peripheral blood, taken before any cancer treatment. The chain links TRBV5-4 to TRBJ2-5; D is uncertain. The receptor was derived from a man aged 40-75 years with stage III squamous cell lung carcinoma. CDR3 bases: TGTGCCAGCAGCTTAGCAAAGACCCAGTACTTC. Translation: CASSLAKTQYF.